These 30 T cell receptor beta chains were all obtained from the same sample, sequenced in a study of regulatory T cells in long-lasting Graves disease. CDR3 regions were amplified by Arm-PCR using iRepertoire HTBI primers to build TCR beta libraries. TCRdb independently ran MiXCR on the multiplex PCR reads; one entry per CDR3 protein. Of 200,000 to 250,000 distinct CDR3 sequences detected, roughly 20% appear once; the ten largest clones hold roughly 10%. The time point was: newly diagnosed GD, antithyroid drugs for less than 3 months. PBMCs were the source of the RNA used for TCR sequencing. These same data were also listed under a study on T cells in Graves' hyperthyroidism and ophthalmopathy.

The material sequenced was peripheral blood mononuclear cells (PBMCs), taken at new diagnosis, from a patient treated with antithyroid drugs. The receptor set was obtained from a woman aged 25 to 45 with Graves disease.

The table lists this clonotype with many counts. This rearrangement joins TRBV6-1 to TRBJ1-2; 10 positions agree with TRBD1. The length of the CDR3 is 16 residues. The ends lost 6 bases at V and 3 bases at J; junction bases unmatched: 10. Germline V gene data show CDR1 as MNHNS and CDR2 as SASEGT. The CDR3 DNA sequence: TGTGCCAGCAGACGAGGGACAGGGGCTTTTGACTATGGCTACACCTTC. It yields the protein CASRRGTGAFDYGYTF.

This clonotype was recorded many times. This chain joins TRBV5-6 and TRBJ1-5; D unclear. Germline CDR1 and CDR2: SGHDT and YYEEEE. The CDR3 sequence is 14 residues long. V lost 4 bases, J lost 9 bases, and 17 bases lay in between. The CDR3 DNA reads TGTGCCAGCAGCGGTGGTGTCAGCGGTTGGCCCCAGCATTTT. This translates into CASSGGVSGWPQHF.

With regard to this clonotype: With a much larger clone just one base away, this may be a read error. The chain uses TRBV18 and TRBJ2-3; 9 positions agree with TRBD2. CDR3 length: 14 amino acids. Germline CDR1 and CDR2: KGHSH and LQKENI. The J segment lost 7 bases and the V segment lost 9 bases, leaving 11 bases of the junction unmatched. This CDR3 reads CARSTWTSENTQYF. The CDR3 coding sequence is TGTGCCAGGTCAACCTGGACTAGCGAAAATACGCAGTATTTT.

CDR3 sequence: CASSLETRGTFF. The CDR3 nucleotides read TGTGCCAGCAGCTTAGAGACTAGGGGGACGTTCTTC. This chain uses TRBV11-2 with TRBJ2-1; D may be TRBD1 or TRBD2 (6 bases each). The germline gives CDR1 SGHAT, CDR2 FQNNGV. The V end lost 0 bases, the J end lost 15 bases, and 12 bases lay between the germline ends. The CDR3 has 12 residues.

The chain uses TRBV13 and TRBJ2-7; 7 bases match TRBD2. V shed 0 bases and J 5 bases; nucleotides not matched to a gene: 7. This CDR3 has 15 amino acids. Germline CDR1 PRHDT, CDR2 FYEKMQ (reference sequence). DNA for the CDR3: TGTGCCAGCAGCTTAGGCGGGGCGGGGGTCGACGAGCAGTACTTC. It yields the protein CASSLGGAGVDEQYF.

Ten or more counts support this clonotype. This chain joins TRBV28 and TRBJ1-6; the D gene is possibly TRBD1 (6 bases). CDR3 length equals 14 residues. Germline assignment: CDR1 MDHEN and CDR2 SYDVKM. The V end lost 2 bases, the J end lost 7 bases, and 9 bases lay between the germline ends. The CDR3 here is CASSLEGENSPLHF. CDR3 in DNA: TGTGCCAGCAGTTTAGAGGGGGAAAATTCACCCCTCCACTTT.

This clonotype was detected ten times or more. The chain recombines TRBV25-1 with TRBJ1-2; 7 nucleotides align to TRBD1. Germline V CDR1 and CDR2: MGHDK, SYGVNS. The CDR3 length is 12 residues. With 8 bases clipped from V and 7 bases from J, the junction kept 7 bases outside the gene matches. This CDR3 reads CASHNRGGGYTF. For the CDR3, the DNA is TGTGCCAGCCACAACAGGGGTGGTGGCTACACCTTC.

This chain connects TRBV20-1 to TRBJ2-1; 11 nucleotides agree with TRBD2. CDR1 DFQATT and CDR2 SNEGSKA come from the germline V gene (reference sequence). Germline trimming cut 5 bases from V and 4 bases from J; bases unmatched to any gene: 13. The CDR3 has 17 residues. CDR3 region: CSADIPGLADGYNEQFF. Here the CDR3 DNA reads TGCAGTGCTGACATTCCGGGACTAGCGGACGGATACAATGAGCAGTTCTTC.

The V gene is TRBV20-1, the J gene TRBJ2-7; TRBD1 matches 8 bases. This CDR3 has 14 residues. Germline loops: CDR1 DFQATT, CDR2 SNEGSKA (reference sequence). Unmatched junction bases numbered 14, after V lost 6 bases and J lost 7 bases. CDR3: CSAPPGQDSLEQYF. In nucleotides, the CDR3 is TGCAGTGCCCCGCCGGGACAGGACTCCTTAGAGCAGTACTTC.

The chain recombines TRBV19 with TRBJ2-1; D is possibly TRBD1 or TRBD2 (6 bases each). Trimming removed 8 bases at V and 9 bases at J, with 20 bases between. The CDR3 covers 14 residues. Germline CDR1 LNHDA, CDR2 SQIVND (reference sequence). CDR3 protein: CASSFRGLGVEQFF. Written as DNA, the CDR3 is TGTGCCAGTTCTTTTCGGGGGCTGGGGGTTGAGCAGTTCTTC.

The genes are TRBV7-9 and TRBJ2-5; perhaps TRBD1 as D (6 bases). There are 14 residues in the CDR3. With 4 bases removed from V and 5 bases from J, the gap between germline ends came to 14 bases. CDR1 SEHNR and CDR2 FQNEAQ come from the germline V gene (reference sequence). For the CDR3, the DNA is TGTGCCAGCAGCTCGCAGGGGTCTGGGGAGACCCAGTACTTC. It yields the protein CASSSQGSGETQYF.

This clonotype has ten or more counts. Written as DNA, the CDR3 is TGTGCCAGCAGTCCTGGGACGGTCTACAATGAGCAGTTCTTC. This sequence encodes CASSPGTVYNEQFF. The rearrangement links TRBV12-3 or TRBV12-4 to TRBJ2-1; D may match TRBD1 or TRBD2 (5 bases each). V lost 5 bases and J 3 bases, leaving 11 bases between the germline ends. The CDR3 consists of 14 residues.

This clonotype was recorded at least ten times. The CDR3 DNA reads TGTGCCAGCAGCTTACAGGGATATGCCACCGGGGAGCTGTTTTTT. Translated, it gives CASSLQGYATGELFF. The rearrangement uses TRBV7-3 and TRBJ2-2, with D perhaps matching TRBD1 (5 bases). V was pared by 2 bases and J by 4 bases, with 11 bases between. This CDR3 has 15 amino acids. The germline CDR1 and CDR2 sequences are SGHTA and FQGTGA. The complete variable domain, with remaining parts taken from reference TRBV7-3 and TRBJ2-2, reads GAGVSQTPSNKVTEKGKYVELRCDPISGHTALYWYRQSLGQGPEFLIYFQGTGAADDSGLPNDRFFAVRPEGSVSTLKIQRTERGDSAVYLCASSLQGYATGELFFGEGSRLTVL.

This clonotype was seen many times. The chain employs TRBV18 and TRBJ1-5, with D possibly matching TRBD1 (5 bases). V was clipped by 3 bases and J by 4 bases, with 10 bases between them. This CDR3 spans 14 amino acids. Germline CDR1 KGHSH, CDR2 LQKENI. CDR3 sequence: CASSPLQENQPQHF. CDR3 in DNA: TGTGCCAGCTCACCGCTACAGGAGAATCAGCCCCAGCATTTT.

This clonotype was seen ten or more times. The V gene is TRBV20-1, the J gene TRBJ2-7; no definite D call. The CDR3 spans 14 residues. With 5 bases removed from V and 1 base from J, the gap between germline ends came to 15 bases. The germline CDR1 and CDR2 sequences are DFQATT and SNEGSKA (reference sequence). CDR3: CSAPDLPESYEQYF. Written as DNA, the CDR3 is TGCAGTGCTCCGGACCTTCCCGAGTCCTACGAGCAGTACTTC.

CDR3 sequence reads: CASSLGTGRMSGTQYF. DNA of the CDR3: TGCGCCAGCAGCTTGGGGACAGGACGAATGTCTGGGACCCAGTACTTC. The chain carries TRBV5-1 and TRBJ2-5, with TRBD1 matching over 7 bases. This CDR3 is built from 16 residues. J gave up 7 bases and V 0 bases, and 12 bases lay outside the gene matches. CDR1 and CDR2 from the germline V gene are SGHRS and YFSETQ.

This clonotype was detected ten times or more. This chain joins TRBV6-1 and TRBJ2-2; no clear D. CDR1 is MNHNS and CDR2 is SASEGT in the germline V gene. CDR3 length: 16 amino acids. Trimming removed 5 bases from V and 0 bases from J, with 13 bases in between. This CDR3 is CASSPSGLPNTGELFF. As DNA, the CDR3 is TGTGCCAGCAGTCCGTCGGGTCTGCCGAACACCGGGGAGCTGTTTTTT.

A word on this clonotype: A much bigger clone sits one base away, suggesting this may be a read error. V is TRBV18 and J is TRBJ2-5, with 8 bases identical to TRBD2. This CDR3 comprises 16 residues. Unmatched junction bases numbered 9, after V lost 1 base and J lost 5 bases. Germline V gene sequence: CDR1 KGHSH, CDR2 LQKENI. CDR3 loop: CASSPRGIAGMETQYF. The CDR3 bases are TGTGCCAGCTCACCACGGGGGATAGCGGGGATGGAGACCCAGTACTTC.

This clonotype showed up many times. The chain recombines TRBV30 with TRBJ1-2, with D possibly TRBD1 on 5 matching bases. The CDR3 consists of 13 residues. Germline V gives CDR1 GTSNPN, CDR2 SVGIG (reference sequence). Trimming shortened V by 4 bases and J by 5 bases, and 14 bases separated the two germline ends. CDR3 amino acids: CAWTRQPMYGYTF. CDR3 DNA: TGTGCCTGGACTAGACAGCCGATGTATGGCTACACCTTC.

This clonotype has at least ten counts. The J gene is TRBJ2-2, the V gene TRBV28; the D gene is possibly TRBD1 (6 bases). The length of the CDR3 is 15 residues. Trimming took off 10 bases at V and 7 bases at J, with 22 bases between the two ends. Germline CDR1 reads MDHEN; CDR2 reads SYDVKM. Here the CDR3 reads CATAPVGGRGGELFF. The CDR3 nucleotides read TGTGCCACCGCCCCGGTAGGGGGTAGGGGCGGGGAGCTGTTTTTT.

The chain carries TRBV6-4 and TRBJ1-1; possible D gene TRBD1, 6 bases. Trimming cost V 0 bases and J 3 bases, with 11 bases left between them. The CDR3 sequence is 15 residues long. Germline CDR1 is MRHNA and CDR2 is SNTAGT. The CDR3 DNA follows: TGTGCCAGCAGTGACTCGGGGGGGCCAGACACTGAAGCTTTCTTT. Translated: CASSDSGGPDTEAFF.

V usage is TRBV7-9 and J usage is TRBJ2-7; D is uncertain. V gave up 5 bases and J gave up 2 bases, with 7 bases separating them. This CDR3 has 12 amino acids. CDR1 and CDR2 from the germline V gene are SEHNR and FQNEAQ (reference sequence). The DNA for the CDR3 is TGTGCCAGCAGCCGAACACCCTACGAGCAGTACTTC. Translation: CASSRTPYEQYF.

The sample holds many counts of this clonotype. The chain has TRBV7-8 and TRBJ2-1; tentatively, D is TRBD1 or TRBD2 (5 bases each). Per the germline V gene, CDR1 is SGHVS and CDR2 is FQNEAQ. The CDR3 covers 15 residues. Trimming took off 5 bases at V and 8 bases at J, with 19 bases between the two ends. The CDR3 DNA reads TGTGCCAGCAGCCACGGGACCAGGGCCTGGGATGAGCAGTTCTTC. It translates to CASSHGTRAWDEQFF. Combining the CDR3 with reference TRBV7-8 and TRBJ2-1 gives the whole variable domain GAGVSQSPRYKVAKRGQDVALRCDPISGHVSLFWYQQALGQGPEFLTYFQNEAQLDKSGLPSDRFFAERPEGSVSTLKIQRTQQEDSAVYLCASSHGTRAWDEQFFGPGTRLTVL.

This clonotype has at least ten counts. The chain couples TRBV7-3 to TRBJ1-6; D call uncertain. Germline V gene data show CDR1 as SGHTA and CDR2 as FQGTGA. Trimming cost V 5 bases and J 9 bases, with 14 bases left between them. This CDR3 comprises 14 residues. The CDR3 is CASSPSPAISPLHF. The CDR3 DNA reads TGTGCCAGCAGCCCCTCACCGGCCATTTCACCCCTCCACTTT.

Remarks on this clonotype: It is likely a read error: a sequence one base away is far more abundant. The V gene is TRBV7-2, the J gene TRBJ2-5, with TRBD1 as a possible D gene (5 bases). CDR3 length: 16 residues. V lost 4 bases and J 1 base, leaving 16 bases between the germline ends. Germline-derived CDR1 and CDR2 are SGHTA and FQGNSA. CDR3 DNA: TGTGCCAGCAGCTCCTGGGTCAGGGTATTCCAAGAGACCCAGTACTTC. It is translated as CASSSWVRVFQETQYF. Full variable domain (missing parts from reference TRBV7-2 and TRBJ2-5): GAGVSQSPSNKVTEKGKDVELRCDPISGHTALYWYRQSLGQGLEFLIYFQGNSAPDKSGLPSDRFSAERTGGSVSTLTIQRTQQEDSAVYLCASSSWVRVFQETQYFGPGTRLLVL.

This clonotype was seen at least ten times. The rearrangement joins TRBV28 to TRBJ2-7; D is ambiguous. Trimming left V 2 bases short and J 3 bases short, with 14 bases between. The CDR3 spans 15 residues. CDR1 is MDHEN, CDR2 SYDVKM, per germline. The chain's CDR3 is CASSLTTTLYYEQYF. As DNA, the CDR3 is TGTGCCAGCAGTTTAACAACCACCCTCTACTACGAGCAGTACTTC.

The genes are TRBV3-1 and TRBJ2-3, with 14 positions matching TRBD2. Germline CDR1 LGHDT, CDR2 YNNKEL (reference sequence). V lost 4 bases and J lost 8; bases outside the gene matches: 8. The CDR3 has 16 amino acids. The CDR3, as DNA: TGTGCCAGCAGCCTTGGGACTAGCGGGAGCGGTGGTACGCAGTATTTT. It encodes CASSLGTSGSGGTQYF.

This clonotype was counted many times. The chain joins TRBV7-8 to TRBJ2-7; D is possibly TRBD2 (7 bases). V was shortened by 2 bases and J by 2 bases, with 13 bases between the two germline ends. Germline V gene sequence: CDR1 SGHVS, CDR2 FQNEAQ. This CDR3 is built from 15 residues. CDR3 amino acids: CASSLRGGRPYEQYF. DNA for the CDR3: TGTGCCAGCAGCTTAAGGGGGGGGAGACCCTACGAGCAGTACTTC.

Note on this clonotype: A read error may explain this, as a much larger clone is one base away. Without the conserved terminal phenylalanine or tryptophan, this CDR3 likely stems from a read error. V usage is TRBV9 and J usage is TRBJ2-7; 12 bases line up with TRBD1. Germline V lookup: CDR1 SGDLS, CDR2 YYNGEE. The trim removed 3 bases at V and 6 bases at J, leaving 4 bases unmatched. This CDR3 spans 14 amino acids. CDR3 region: CASSAGTGGGEQYL. The DNA of the CDR3 is TGTGCCAGCAGCGCTGGGACAGGGGGCGGCGAGCAGTACCTC.

This clonotype occurred a few times. This chain links TRBV5-5 with TRBJ1-5, with 7 nucleotides matching TRBD1. This CDR3 region has 15 residues. J lost 5 bases, V lost 4 bases, and 9 bases had no gene match. Germline V CDR1 and CDR2: SGHKS, YYEKEE (reference sequence). CDR3: CASSHGTAPYQPQHF. The CDR3 nucleotides are TGTGCCAGCAGCCATGGGACAGCGCCCTATCAGCCCCAGCATTTT.